This TCR beta chain was identified in a study of T cell responses to AZD1222 COVID-19 vaccine. Assay: immunoSEQ multiplex PCR; the TCRdb copy retains only in-frame clones and omits some. The profile shows 120,000 or so clones, roughly 89% of them singletons. The sequence was obtained from an adult in good health. The sample consisted of peripheral blood, taken on day 0 of MenACWY control vaccination.

The CDR3 nucleotides are TGTGCCAGCAGCTGGGGGACTAGCTCCTCCTACGAGCAGTACTTC. It specifies CASSWGTSSSYEQYF. V gene TRBV5-5 combines with J gene TRBJ2-7; 9 nucleotides align to TRBD2. The CDR3 spans 15 residues. Germline-derived CDR1 and CDR2 are SGHKS and YYEKEE (reference sequence). V was clipped by 3 bases and J by 0 bases; unmatched bases: 4.